The next 24 T cell receptor beta chains were all read from a single sample in a study of neurological immune-mediated disorders. TCRdb analysed the 5' RACE reads with MiXCR anew, one entry per CDR3 protein. The sample includes 20,000 to 30,000 distinct CDR3 sequences, 5% to 7% seen only once; the top ten take approximately 4.8%. Sequences were obtained from PBMCs. Receptors originate from a woman in her 40s in good health.

The chain has TRBV5-6 and TRBJ2-3, with 7 bases that match TRBD1. V lost 4 bases and J lost 3; bases outside the gene matches: 11. CDR1 SGHDT and CDR2 YYEEEE come from the germline V gene. This CDR3 is 16 amino acids long. For the CDR3, the DNA is TGTGCCAGCAGCGGAACCGGGACAGTGGAGACAGATACGCAGTATTTT. Translating it yields CASSGTGTVETDTQYF.

This clonotype was detected ten times or more. V usage is TRBV20-1 and J usage is TRBJ2-5, with D perhaps given as TRBD1 or TRBD2 (6 bases each). The CDR3 consists of 15 residues. From germline, CDR1 is DFQATT and CDR2 SNEGSKA (reference sequence). With 3 bases removed from V and 3 bases from J, the gap between germline ends came to 17 bases. CDR3 loop: CSARDPRGAKETQYF. CDR3 DNA sequence: TGCAGTGCTAGGGATCCGAGGGGGGCTAAAGAGACCCAGTACTTC.

This clonotype was picked up many times. This sequence joins TRBV5-1 and TRBJ1-3; D uncertain. Germline CDR1 is SGHRS and CDR2 is YFSETQ. Deletions cut 4 bases from V and 0 bases from J, with 11 bases between. This CDR3 has 15 amino acids. As DNA, the CDR3 is TGCGCCAGCAGCACCGGACGGAGCTCTGGAAACACCATATATTTT. This codes for CASSTGRSSGNTIYF.

This clonotype was recorded many times. The V call is TRBV5-1, the J call TRBJ2-7; maybe TRBD2 (6 bases). The CDR3 has 14 amino acids. Per germline, CDR1 SGHRS and CDR2 YFSETQ. V lost 2 bases, J lost 1 base, and 10 bases lay in between. CDR3 residues: CASSFTGDSYEQYF. CDR3 bases: TGCGCCAGCAGCTTTACGGGGGATTCCTACGAGCAGTACTTC.

By share of the sample, this clonotype is medium-sized. The chain is built from TRBV7-2 and TRBJ2-2; unclear D gene. CDR1 SGHTA and CDR2 FQGNSA come from the germline V gene. V shed 5 bases and J shed 5 bases, with 9 bases lying between them. This CDR3 spans 13 amino acids. The CDR3 here is CASSQSLTGELFF. CDR3 nucleotide sequence: TGTGCCAGCAGCCAGTCGTTGACCGGGGAGCTGTTTTTT.

In its sample, this clonotype is medium-sized. The V and J genes are TRBV20-1 and TRBJ2-1; maybe TRBD1 (5 bases). The CDR3 has 14 residues. Trimming pared 6 bases from V and 7 bases from J, leaving 19 bases between. CDR1 and CDR2 from the germline V gene are DFQATT and SNEGSKA (reference sequence). CDR3 residues: CSAPPVQARNEQFF. For the CDR3, the DNA is TGCAGTGCCCCCCCTGTACAGGCCCGGAATGAGCAGTTCTTC.

The sample holds many counts of this clonotype. The chain links TRBV5-1 to TRBJ2-4; the D call may be TRBD1 or TRBD2 (5 bases each). Trimming left V 1 base short and J 1 base short, with 12 bases between. This CDR3 has 16 amino acids. The germline gives CDR1 SGHRS, CDR2 YFSETQ. In DNA form, the CDR3 reads TGCGCCAGCAGCTTGACCTTCGAGGGGGCCAAAAACATTCAGTACTTC. This codes for CASSLTFEGAKNIQYF.

In this sample, this clonotype turned up many times. This rearrangement joins TRBV20-1 to TRBJ1-1, with a tentative D call TRBD1 (5 bases). Germline V gene sequence: CDR1 DFQATT, CDR2 SNEGSKA (reference sequence). The CDR3 sequence is 13 residues long. V lost 6 bases, J lost 1 base, and 12 bases lay in between. The CDR3 DNA is TGCAGTGCAAAGGGACCGGAGAACACTGAAGCTTTCTTT. This gives the protein CSAKGPENTEAFF.

This clonotype was detected ten times or more. The J gene is TRBJ1-3, the V gene TRBV7-9; 10 bases agree with TRBD1. Germline V CDR1 and CDR2: SEHNR, FQNEAQ (reference sequence). This CDR3 has 15 residues. The J segment lost 3 bases and the V segment lost 9 bases, leaving 8 bases of the junction unmatched. CDR3 DNA: TGTGCCAGTTCGACAGGGGGCGTTGGTGGAAACACCATATATTTT. It codes for CASSTGGVGGNTIYF.

The CDR3, as DNA: TGTGCCAGCTCAACAGGACTTCTATCCTACGAGCAGTACTTC. Amino acids: CASSTGLLSYEQYF. V gene TRBV18 combines with J gene TRBJ2-7, with D perhaps being TRBD1 or TRBD2 (5 bases each). CDR3 length: 14 amino acids. Trimming took 5 bases from V and 1 from J, leaving 12 bases between them. In germline, CDR1 is KGHSH, CDR2 LQKENI.

This clonotype was counted at least ten times. The V gene is TRBV20-1, the J gene TRBJ2-7; 8 bases fit TRBD2. The germline gives CDR1 DFQATT, CDR2 SNEGSKA (reference sequence). The CDR3 extends over 16 amino acids. V shed 3 bases, J shed 0 bases, and the junction held 10 bases outside the gene matches. The DNA for the CDR3 is TGCAGTGCTAGGCTTTTCTCTAGCGGGTTCTCCTACGAGCAGTACTTC. Translation: CSARLFSSGFSYEQYF.

This clonotype was found many times. The chain uses TRBV5-1 and TRBJ2-7, with 15 bases aligning to TRBD2. This CDR3 is 18 amino acids long. The J segment lost 5 bases and the V segment lost 0 bases, leaving 9 bases of the junction unmatched. Germline values: CDR1 SGHRS, CDR2 YFSETQ. This CDR3 is CASSLVGLAGGPKDEQYF. CDR3 DNA sequence: TGCGCCAGCAGCTTGGTGGGACTAGCGGGAGGCCCCAAGGACGAGCAGTACTTC.

V is TRBV7-9 and J is TRBJ2-1; TRBD2 is a possible D gene (7 bases). Trimming took 4 bases from V and 8 from J, leaving 18 bases between them. There are 15 residues in the CDR3. In germline, CDR1 is SEHNR, CDR2 FQNEAQ (reference sequence). The CDR3 spells CASSSGGRGWDEQFF. In nucleotides, the CDR3 is TGTGCCAGCAGCTCCGGGGGGAGGGGGTGGGATGAGCAGTTCTTC.

This clonotype was observed at least ten times. This chain uses TRBV12-3 or TRBV12-4 with TRBJ1-6; D not resolved. Trimming pared 5 bases from V and 10 bases from J, leaving 18 bases between. The CDR3 covers 15 residues. The DNA for the CDR3 is TGTGCCAGCAGTCCTAGTGTACCCTCGGGGTCACCCCTCCACTTT. Its translation is CASSPSVPSGSPLHF.

This clonotype was counted many times. V is TRBV20-1 and J is TRBJ2-5; D gene unclear. The CDR3 totals 13 residues. Trimming left V 6 bases short and J 1 base short, with 12 bases between. CDR1 is DFQATT and CDR2 is SNEGSKA in the germline V gene (reference sequence). In DNA, the CDR3 is TGCAGTGCATACAAAGACGGCCAAGAGACCCAGTACTTC. Amino acids: CSAYKDGQETQYF.

This clonotype is medium-sized by share. The J gene is TRBJ1-5, the V gene TRBV5-5; 10 bases line up with TRBD1. The V segment lost 2 bases and the J segment 5 bases; nucleotides outside the gene matches: 1. Germline lookup yields CDR1 SGHKS and CDR2 YYEKEE (reference sequence). This CDR3 is built from 14 residues. CDR3 bases: TGTGCCAGCAGCTTCGGACAGGGGGATCAGCCCCAGCATTTT. This sequence encodes CASSFGQGDQPQHF. The full variable domain, completed using reference TRBV5-5 and TRBJ1-5, is DAGVTQSPTHLIKTRGQQVTLRCSPISGHKSVSWYQQVLGQGPQFIFQYYEKEERGRGNFPDRFSARQFPNYSSELNVNALLLGDSALYLCASSFGQGDQPQHFGDGTRLSIL.

Only a few counts were recorded for this clonotype. This sequence joins TRBV6-1 and TRBJ2-5; 10 bases are a match to TRBD1. V was pared by 4 bases and J by 5 bases, with 7 bases of the junction left unmatched. Germline loops: CDR1 MNHNS, CDR2 SASEGT. CDR3 length: 15 amino acids. The CDR3 protein is CASSVQTGGAETQYF. CDR3 bases: TGTGCCAGCAGTGTACAGACAGGGGGCGCGGAGACCCAGTACTTC.

This clonotype was observed many times. The chain carries TRBV12-3 or TRBV12-4 and TRBJ1-5; D unclear. V lost 1 base to trimming and J lost 6 bases, with 10 bases between them. There are 14 residues in the CDR3. CDR3 nucleotide sequence: TGTGCCAGCAGTTTAGGGGGTGGAGGTCAGCCCCAGCATTTT. Translation gives CASSLGGGGQPQHF.

This clonotype showed up many times. The J gene is TRBJ2-2, the V gene TRBV6-6; unclear D gene. The germline V gene encodes CDR1 MNHNY and CDR2 SVGAGI (reference sequence). Trimming removed 7 bases at V and 5 bases at J, with 8 bases between. This CDR3 comprises 12 residues. The CDR3 DNA follows: TGTGCCAGCACTGTGTCGACCGGGGAGCTGTTTTTT. Amino acid sequence: CASTVSTGELFF.

In nucleotides, the CDR3 is TGCGCCAGCAGCCTTGCGGGGTTTTCTAATGAAAAACTGTTTTTT. This encodes CASSLAGFSNEKLFF. V is TRBV5-1 and J is TRBJ1-4; D gene uncertain. The CDR3 totals 15 residues. Trimming shortened V by 4 bases and J by 3 bases, and 13 bases separated the two germline ends. Germline V lookup: CDR1 SGHRS, CDR2 YFSETQ.

This clonotype rates as medium-sized (0.01 to 0.1%). The V and J genes are TRBV20-1 and TRBJ2-7, with D unclear. CDR1 and CDR2 from the germline V gene are DFQATT and SNEGSKA (reference sequence). V was clipped by 1 base and J by 3 bases, with 10 bases between them. CDR3 length equals 13 residues. CDR3 nucleotides: TGCAGTGCTAGAGGGGGAAGCGACTACGAGCAGTACTTC. Translation gives CSARGGSDYEQYF.

This chain connects TRBV9 to TRBJ2-1; a possible D gene is TRBD2 (5 bases). CDR1 is SGDLS, CDR2 YYNGEE, per germline. V dropped 0 bases and J dropped 8 bases, with 15 bases sitting between them. CDR3 length: 15 residues. The CDR3: CASSVGGLALDEQFF. Here the CDR3 DNA reads TGTGCCAGCAGCGTAGGTGGTCTAGCTCTCGATGAGCAGTTCTTC.

This clonotype rates as medium-sized. The rearrangement links TRBV5-5 to TRBJ2-5, with D perhaps TRBD1 (6 bases). The CDR3 covers 16 residues. Germline CDR1 and CDR2: SGHKS and YYEKEE (reference sequence). The V and J ends lost 1 base and 4 bases respectively, with 17 bases between them. CDR3 in DNA: TGTGCCAGCAGCTTGAAAGGGGACAACCTGGGAGAGACCCAGTACTTC. It is translated as CASSLKGDNLGETQYF.

At least ten counts were recorded for this clonotype. The chain links TRBV29-1 to TRBJ2-1; D possibly corresponds to TRBD2 (6 bases). The CDR3 has 15 residues. V gave up 3 bases and J gave up 2 bases, with 14 bases separating them. CDR1 SQVTM and CDR2 ANQGSEA come from the germline V gene. The CDR3 sequence is CSVETGRGAYNEQFF. In nucleotides, the CDR3 is TGCAGCGTTGAGACCGGGAGAGGGGCCTACAATGAGCAGTTCTTC.